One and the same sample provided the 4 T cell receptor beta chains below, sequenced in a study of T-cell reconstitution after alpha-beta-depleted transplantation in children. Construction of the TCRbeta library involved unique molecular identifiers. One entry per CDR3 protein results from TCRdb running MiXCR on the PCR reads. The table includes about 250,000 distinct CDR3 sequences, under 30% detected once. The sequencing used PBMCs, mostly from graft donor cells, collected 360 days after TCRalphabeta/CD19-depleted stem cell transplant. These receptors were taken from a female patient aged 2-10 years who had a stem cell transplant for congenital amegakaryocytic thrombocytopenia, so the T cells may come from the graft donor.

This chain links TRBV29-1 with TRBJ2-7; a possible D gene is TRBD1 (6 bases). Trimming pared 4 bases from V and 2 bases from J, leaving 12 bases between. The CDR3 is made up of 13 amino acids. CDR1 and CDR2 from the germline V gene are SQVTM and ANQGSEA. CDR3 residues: CSVAGHRPYEQYF. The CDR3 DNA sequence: TGCAGCGTTGCGGGACATCGACCCTACGAGCAGTACTTC.

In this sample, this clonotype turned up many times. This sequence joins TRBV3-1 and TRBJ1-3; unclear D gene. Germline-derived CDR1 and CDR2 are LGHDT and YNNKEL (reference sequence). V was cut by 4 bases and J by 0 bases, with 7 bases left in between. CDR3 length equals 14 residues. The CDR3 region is CASSPASSGNTIYF. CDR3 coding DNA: TGTGCCAGCAGCCCAGCAAGCTCTGGAAACACCATATATTTT.

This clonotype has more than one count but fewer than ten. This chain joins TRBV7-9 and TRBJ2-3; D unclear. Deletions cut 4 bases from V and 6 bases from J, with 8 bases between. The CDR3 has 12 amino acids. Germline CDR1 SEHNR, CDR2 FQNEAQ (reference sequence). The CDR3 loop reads CASSSRGDTQYF. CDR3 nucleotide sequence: TGTGCCAGCAGCTCTAGAGGTGATACGCAGTATTTT.

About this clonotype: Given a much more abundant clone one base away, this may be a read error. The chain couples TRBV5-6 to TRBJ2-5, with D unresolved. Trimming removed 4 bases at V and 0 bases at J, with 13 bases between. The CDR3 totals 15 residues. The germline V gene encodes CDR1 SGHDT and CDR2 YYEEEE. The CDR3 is CASSRGVPYQETQYF. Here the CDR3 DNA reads TGTGCCAGCAGCCGTGGGGTCCCCTACCAAGAGACCCAGTACTTC.